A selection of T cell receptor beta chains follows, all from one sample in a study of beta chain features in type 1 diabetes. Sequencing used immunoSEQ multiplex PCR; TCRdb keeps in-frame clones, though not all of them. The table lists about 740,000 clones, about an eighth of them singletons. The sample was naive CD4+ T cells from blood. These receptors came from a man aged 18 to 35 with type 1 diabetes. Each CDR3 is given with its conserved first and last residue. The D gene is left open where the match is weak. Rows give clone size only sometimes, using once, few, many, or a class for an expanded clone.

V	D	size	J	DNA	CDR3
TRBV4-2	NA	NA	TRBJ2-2	TGTGCCAGCAGCCAAATGGCAGGGCAGACCGGGGAGCTGTTTTTT	CASSQMAGQTGELFF
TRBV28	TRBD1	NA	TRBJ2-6	TGTGCCAGCAGGCAATGGGGACAGGGGTCCGGGGCCAACGTCCTGACTTTC	CASRQWGQGSGANVLTF
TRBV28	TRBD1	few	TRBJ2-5	TGTGCCAGCAGTTTAAACAGGGGCGAGACCCAGTACTTC	CASSLNRGETQYF
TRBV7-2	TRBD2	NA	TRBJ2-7	TGTGCCAGCAGCTTATCGTGGAGCGGGGGAAGGTACGAGCAGTACTTC	CASSLSWSGGRYEQYF
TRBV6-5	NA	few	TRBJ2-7	TGTGCCAGCAGTTACACCTACTCCTACGAGCAGTACTTC	CASSYTYSYEQYF
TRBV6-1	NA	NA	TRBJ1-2	TGTGCCAGCAGAGCCGACGGAAACTATGGCTACACCTTC	CASRADGNYGYTF
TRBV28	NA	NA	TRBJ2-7	TGTGCCAGCAGTGCCGGGACTGCATCCTACGAGCAGTACTTC	CASSAGTASYEQYF
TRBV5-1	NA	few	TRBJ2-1	TGCGCCAGCAGCTTACGACAGGTCTCCTACAATGAGCAGTTCTTC	CASSLRQVSYNEQFF
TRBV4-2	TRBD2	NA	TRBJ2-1	TGTGCCAGCAGCCAAATGCTAGCGGGAGCCTACAATGAGCAGTTCTTC	CASSQMLAGAYNEQFF
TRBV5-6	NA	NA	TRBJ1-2	TGTGCCAGCAGCTCAAATGGGGGCGCGGGCTACACCTTC	CASSSNGGAGYTF
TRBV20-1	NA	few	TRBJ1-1	TGCAGTGCGTGGGGGGCCCGTGAAGCTTTCTTT	CSAWGAREAFF
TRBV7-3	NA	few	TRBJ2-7	TGTGCCAGCAGCCCTAGGGCAGACACCTACGAGCAGTACTTC	CASSPRADTYEQYF
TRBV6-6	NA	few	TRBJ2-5	TGTGCCAGCACAGTAGGGGGGGCAGAGGAGACCCAGTACTTC	CASTVGGAEETQYF
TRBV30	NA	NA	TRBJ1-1	TGTGCCTGGAACCTTAAAGGCCCGAACACTGAAGCTTTCTTT	CAWNLKGPNTEAFF
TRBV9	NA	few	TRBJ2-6	TGTGCCAGCAGCCATCAGGGGCCAATACGCTCTGGGGCCAACGTCCTGACTTTC	CASSHQGPIRSGANVLTF
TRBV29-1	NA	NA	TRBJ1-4	TGCAGCGTATGCGGACGGATGAATGAAAAGCTGTTTTTT	CSVCGRMNEKLFF
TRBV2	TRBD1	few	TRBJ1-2	TGTGCCAGCAGGAGGGACAGCCGGTTCAACTATGGCTACACCTTC	CASRRDSRFNYGYTF
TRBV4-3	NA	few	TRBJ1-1	TGCGCCAGCAGCCAAGCAGGATCCGGGAACACTGAAGCTTTCTTT	CASSQAGSGNTEAFF
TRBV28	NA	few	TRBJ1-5	TGTGCCAGCAGTTTTGGCCAGCGGCCGGCCCAGCATTTT	CASSFGQRPAQHF
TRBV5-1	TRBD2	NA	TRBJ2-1	TGCGCCAGCAGCTCTTTCCGGGGGGGCGTGTTCAATGAGCAGTTCTTC	CASSSFRGGVFNEQFF
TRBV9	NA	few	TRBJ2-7	TGTGCCAGCAGCGTAGCACTGGACAGCCAAAGCGAGCAGTACTTC	CASSVALDSQSEQYF
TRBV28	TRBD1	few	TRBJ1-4	TGTGCCAGCAGGAGCCTGACAGGGGGGAATGAAAAACTGTTTTTT	CASRSLTGGNEKLFF
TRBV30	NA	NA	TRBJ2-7	TGTGCCTGGAGGGGAAATTTCTACGAGCAGTACTTC	CAWRGNFYEQYF
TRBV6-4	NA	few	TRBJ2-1	TGTGCCAGCAGTGACTCAGGGTATGAGCAGTTCTTC	CASSDSGYEQFF
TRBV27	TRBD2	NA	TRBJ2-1	TGTGCCAGCAGTTTTCGCTCTAGCGGGGGGAGCAATGAGCAGTTCTTC	CASSFRSSGGSNEQFF
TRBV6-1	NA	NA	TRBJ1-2	TGTGCCAGCAGTGGAGACCCACCCAGGCTTTTC	CASSGDPPRLF
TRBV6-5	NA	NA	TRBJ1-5	TGTGCCAGCAGCCGCGGACAGAGCAATCAGCCCCAGCATTTT	CASSRGQSNQPQHF
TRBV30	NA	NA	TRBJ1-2	TGTGCCTGGAGTTCAGTCGGAGGTGGCTACACCTTC	CAWSSVGGGYTF
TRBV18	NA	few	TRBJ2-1	TGTGCCAGCTCACCAAACCAGGCGCAGGTTGAGCAGTTCTTC	CASSPNQAQVEQFF
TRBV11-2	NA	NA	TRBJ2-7	TGTGCCAGCAGCCGAACTCTTGGGGAGCAGTACTTC	CASSRTLGEQYF
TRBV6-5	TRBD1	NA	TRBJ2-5	TGTGCCAGCAGTTACTCGACAGGGGGTGGGAGAGAGACCCAGTACTTC	CASSYSTGGGRETQYF
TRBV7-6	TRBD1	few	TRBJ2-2	TGTGCCAGCAGGGGACAGGGAGAGGGCGGGGAGCTGTTTTTT	CASRGQGEGGELFF
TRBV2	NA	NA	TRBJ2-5	TGTGCCAGCAGGCAAAAAGAGACCCAGTACTTC	CASRQKETQYF
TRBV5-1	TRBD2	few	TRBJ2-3	TGCGCCAGCAGCTTGGCGGCTAGCGGGGGGAGCACAGATACGCAGTATTTT	CASSLAASGGSTDTQYF
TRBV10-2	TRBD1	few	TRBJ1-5	TGCGCCAGCAGCCTTAGGGGGCAGGATCAGCCCCAGCATTTT	CASSLRGQDQPQHF
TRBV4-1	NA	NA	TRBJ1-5	TGCGCCAGCAGCCAAGATTTACAGGGTGGCAATCAGCCCCAGCATTTT	CASSQDLQGGNQPQHF
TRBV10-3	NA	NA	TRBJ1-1	TGTGCCATCAGGGAGTTTCAGGAGGCCACTGAAGCTTTCTTT	CAIREFQEATEAFF
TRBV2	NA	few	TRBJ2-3	TGTGCCAGCAGTGTACAGACGGATAGCACAGATACGCAGTATTTT	CASSVQTDSTDTQYF
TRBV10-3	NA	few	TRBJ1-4	TGTGCCATCAGTGCAGGGGCTCAGGAAAAACTGTTTTTT	CAISAGAQEKLFF
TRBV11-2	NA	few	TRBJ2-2	TGTGCCAGCAGCTTATTTACCGGGGAGCTGTTTTTT	CASSLFTGELFF
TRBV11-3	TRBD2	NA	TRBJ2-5	TGTGCCAGCAGCTCCGGGGGTAGCGGGGTTTCTAAAGAGACCCAGTACTTC	CASSSGGSGVSKETQYF
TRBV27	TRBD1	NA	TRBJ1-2	TGTGCCAGCAGTATAGACAGGGGAGGGGGCTACACCTTC	CASSIDRGGGYTF
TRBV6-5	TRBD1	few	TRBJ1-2	TGTGCCAGCAGTACCGTGGGACAGGGTCTTGGCTACACCTTC	CASSTVGQGLGYTF
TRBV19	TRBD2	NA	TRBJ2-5	TGTGCCAGTAGTATAGACGCCCCCTCGGGAGGAACCCAAGAGACCCAGTACTTC	CASSIDAPSGGTQETQYF
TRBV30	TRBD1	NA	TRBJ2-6	TGTGCCTACGCAGAACAGGGGGCAGTCCCCAACGTCCTGACTTTC	CAYAEQGAVPNVLTF
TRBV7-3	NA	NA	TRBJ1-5	TGTGCCAGCAGCTTAAGTGGGAATCAGCCCCAGCATTTT	CASSLSGNQPQHF
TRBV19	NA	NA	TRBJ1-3	TGTGCCAGTGGGCGACCTGGAAACACCATATATTTT	CASGRPGNTIYF
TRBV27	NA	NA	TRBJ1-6	TGTGCCAGCAGTTCGGGACCGGGGCCATCACCCCTCCACTTT	CASSSGPGPSPLHF
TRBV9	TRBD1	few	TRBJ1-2	TGTGCCAGCAGCCCAGATCCGGGACAGGGAAACTATGGCTACACCTTC	CASSPDPGQGNYGYTF
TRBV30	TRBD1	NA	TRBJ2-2	TGTGCCTGGAGCTGGGGGACAGGAGCCGGGGAGCTGTTTTTT	CAWSWGTGAGELFF
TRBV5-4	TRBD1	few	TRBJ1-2	TGTGCCAGCAGCTTATCCAGGGGGCAGGACTATGGCTACACCTTC	CASSLSRGQDYGYTF